Presented here are 27 T cell receptor beta chains from one specimen sequenced in a study of blood T cell repertoires in COVID-19. Libraries were prepared by immunoSEQ multiplex PCR; TCRdb keeps only in-frame clonotypes and omits some of them. The repertoire holds 160,000 or so clones, with 81% as singletons. What was sequenced was PBMCs or T cells enriched from blood (not recorded which). These receptors came from a woman aged 35 to 49 with acute COVID-19.

The chain is built from TRBV27 and TRBJ2-5; 15 nucleotides agree with TRBD2. The CDR3 sequence is 14 residues long. Germline trimming cut 9 bases from V and 3 bases from J; bases unmatched to any gene: 2. Germline CDR1 is MNHEY and CDR2 is SMNVEV (reference sequence). The CDR3, as DNA: TGTGCCAGTTGGACTAGCGGGAGGGAAGAGACCCAGTACTTC. This gives the protein CASWTSGREETQYF.

The chain carries TRBV2 and TRBJ2-5; tentative D call: TRBD2 (5 bases). The germline V gene has CDR1 SNHLY and CDR2 FYNNEI. The CDR3 runs to 12 residues. Trimming pared 6 bases from V and 4 bases from J, leaving 9 bases between. DNA of the CDR3: TGTGCCAGCAGCTATGGGAGAGAGACCCAGTACTTC. Encoded protein: CASSYGRETQYF. Variable domain in full (rest from reference TRBV2 and TRBJ2-5): EPEVTQTPSHQVTQMGQEVILRCVPISNHLYFYWYRQILGQKVEFLVSFYNNEISEKSEIFDDQFSVERPDGSNFTLKIRSTKLEDSAMYFCASSYGRETQYFGPGTRLLVL.

The genes are TRBV12-3 or TRBV12-4 and TRBJ2-4; 7 bases are shared with TRBD2. The CDR3 consists of 12 residues. The V and J ends lost 5 bases and 7 bases, in that order; junction bases with no gene match: 2. The CDR3 is CASSGGVNIQYF. The CDR3 DNA is TGTGCCAGCAGTGGGGGGGTGAACATTCAGTACTTC.

The gene calls are TRBV6-5 and TRBJ1-1; TRBD1 is a possible D gene (5 bases). CDR1 and CDR2 (germline): MNHEY, SVGAGI. The length of the CDR3 is 14 residues. The V end was cut by 2 bases, the J end by 4 bases, with 11 bases between. In DNA form, the CDR3 reads TGTGCCAGCAGTTACGGGGCAGCACCCACTGAAGCTTTCTTT. Amino acids: CASSYGAAPTEAFF.

The rearrangement joins TRBV5-4 to TRBJ1-1; TRBD1 aligns across 11 bases. V lost 3 bases, J lost 3 bases, and 7 bases stayed unmatched. The CDR3 has 16 residues. Germline loops: CDR1 SGHNT, CDR2 YYREEE (reference sequence). CDR3 in DNA: TGTGCCAGCAGCTCCGGGACAGGGGGGTATCACACTGAAGCTTTCTTT. It translates to CASSSGTGGYHTEAFF.

This clone was found once. The V and J genes are TRBV7-2 and TRBJ1-6; perhaps TRBD1 as D (6 bases). V was shortened by 2 bases and J by 12 bases, with 8 bases between the two germline ends. Germline V gene lookup returns CDR1 SGHTA and CDR2 FQGNSA. This CDR3 has 12 residues. CDR3 DNA sequence: TGTGCCAGCAGCTTATTACAGGGACCCCTCCACTTT. Translating gives CASSLLQGPLHF. Full variable domain (missing parts from reference TRBV7-2 and TRBJ1-6): GAGVSQSPSNKVTEKGKDVELRCDPISGHTALYWYRQSLGQGLEFLIYFQGNSAPDKSGLPSDRFSAERTGGSVSTLTIQRTQQEDSAVYLCASSLLQGPLHFGNGTRLTVT.

The chain uses TRBV5-1 and TRBJ1-2, with D possibly being TRBD1 (6 bases). The CDR3 runs to 13 residues. V was cut by 3 bases and J by 8 bases, with 14 bases left in between. Germline V CDR1 and CDR2: SGHRS, YFSETQ. Here the CDR3 reads CASSSPGGAGYTF. The CDR3 nucleotides read TGCGCCAGCAGCTCGCCGGGGGGGGCCGGCTACACCTTC.

CDR3 in amino acids: CSVDVAGGGEQFF. CDR3 nucleotide sequence: TGCAGCGTTGACGTAGCGGGAGGAGGTGAGCAGTTCTTC. The V gene is TRBV29-1, the J gene TRBJ2-1; 10 bases are shared with TRBD2. Trimming at V came to 3 bases and at J to 9 bases, leaving 5 bases not matched to a gene. The germline CDR1 and CDR2 sequences are SQVTM and ANQGSEA. The CDR3 contains 13 residues.

This clone was detected only a few times. The chain has TRBV27 and TRBJ1-2; maybe TRBD1 (5 bases). CDR1 MNHEY and CDR2 SMNVEV come from the germline V gene (reference sequence). CDR3 size: 13 residues. With 11 bases removed from V and 8 bases from J, the gap between germline ends came to 21 bases. The CDR3 region has the DNA TGTGCCGTAGGGATTTGGGGCGTCCGGGGCTACACCTTC. Encoded protein: CAVGIWGVRGYTF.

The chain recombines TRBV11-2 with TRBJ2-2; D is unresolved. The CDR3 consists of 14 residues. The germline V gene encodes CDR1 SGHAT and CDR2 FQNNGV. The V end lost 0 bases, the J end lost 1 base, and 3 bases lay between the germline ends. The CDR3 spells CASSLDRNTGELFF. CDR3 in DNA: TGTGCCAGCAGCTTAGACCGGAACACCGGGGAGCTGTTTTTT.

The V gene is TRBV25-1, the J gene TRBJ1-1; no clear D. This CDR3 contains 14 residues. V was trimmed by 4 bases and J by 4 bases, leaving 13 bases between them. The germline gives CDR1 MGHDK, CDR2 SYGVNS. The CDR3 loop is CASSAPGRVTEAFF. The CDR3 DNA sequence: TGTGCCAGCAGTGCGCCGGGGAGGGTCACTGAAGCTTTCTTT.

V is TRBV5-1 and J is TRBJ2-5, with TRBD2 matching 11 bases. CDR1 and CDR2 (germline): SGHRS, YFSETQ. J lost 0 bases, V lost 4 bases, and 11 bases had no gene match. The CDR3 is 18 residues long. CDR3 DNA: TGCGCCAGCAGCACGAATCCAAGGACTAGCGGGTACCAAGAGACCCAGTACTTC. It yields the protein CASSTNPRTSGYQETQYF. Drawing the rest from reference TRBV5-1 and TRBJ2-5, the complete variable domain is KAGVTQTPRYLIKTRGQQVTLSCSPISGHRSVSWYQQTPGQGLQFLFEYFSETQRNKGNFPGRFSGRQFSNSRSEMNVSTLELGDSALYLCASSTNPRTSGYQETQYFGPGTRLLVL.

This clone was found once. This chain links TRBV7-3 with TRBJ2-1; the D gene is possibly TRBD1 (6 bases). V lost 2 bases, J lost 10 bases, and 12 bases lay in between. There are 13 residues in the CDR3. Germline V CDR1 and CDR2: SGHTA, FQGTGA. CDR3 nucleotide sequence: TGTGCCAGCAGCTTAGACCCAGGACAGGAGCAGTTCTTC. Translation: CASSLDPGQEQFF.

This chain uses TRBV6-5 with TRBJ1-2, with unresolved D. Looked up from germline, CDR1 is MNHEY and CDR2 is SVGAGI. This CDR3 has 14 amino acids. V lost 0 bases and J lost 6, with 11 bases in between. The CDR3 DNA reads as TGTGCCAGCAGTTACTCGAGGGAATACGATGGCTACACCTTC. It codes for CASSYSREYDGYTF.

This clone was counted a few times. This rearrangement joins TRBV5-5 to TRBJ1-1; no clear D gene. CDR3 length: 15 amino acids. V was trimmed by 2 bases and J by 4 bases, leaving 15 bases between them. The germline V gene has CDR1 SGHKS and CDR2 YYEKEE (reference sequence). CDR3 nucleotides: TGTGCCAGCAGCTTTATAGAATCGGGATTCACTGAAGCTTTCTTT. It encodes CASSFIESGFTEAFF.

The table lists this clone with a count of one. The chain has TRBV24-1 and TRBJ2-1, with 7 nucleotides matching TRBD2. This CDR3 has 16 amino acids. Germline V lookup: CDR1 KGHDR, CDR2 SFDVKD. J gave up 0 bases and V 3 bases, and 4 bases lay outside the gene matches. CDR3 sequence: CATSDRASGSYNEQFF. The CDR3 coding sequence is TGTGCCACCAGTGATCGCGCTAGCGGCTCCTACAATGAGCAGTTCTTC.

The chain combines TRBV20-1 with TRBJ2-2; D might be TRBD2 (5 bases). CDR1 is DFQATT and CDR2 is SNEGSKA in the germline V gene (reference sequence). The V end was cut by 6 bases, the J end by 10 bases, with 12 bases between. There are 11 residues in the CDR3. In DNA form, the CDR3 reads TGCAGTGCCCCGCTAGCTCAGGAGCTGTTTTTT. It specifies CSAPLAQELFF.

V and J are TRBV6-5 and TRBJ1-1; D is possibly TRBD1 (5 bases). The CDR3 is 14 residues long. Germline V lookup: CDR1 MNHEY, CDR2 SVGAGI. V shed 10 bases and J shed 8 bases, with 23 bases lying between them. CDR3 protein: CAIRVGAASPEAFF. The DNA for the CDR3 is TGTGCCATCCGAGTAGGGGCCGCCAGTCCCGAAGCTTTCTTT.

The rearrangement links TRBV19 to TRBJ2-1, with TRBD2 as a possible D gene (6 bases). This CDR3 contains 15 residues. Trimming cost V 5 bases and J 2 bases, with 13 bases left between them. Germline V gene data show CDR1 as LNHDA and CDR2 as SQIVND (reference sequence). The CDR3 spells CASSPLATPYNEQFF. The CDR3 bases are TGTGCCAGTAGTCCGCTAGCGACCCCCTACAATGAGCAGTTCTTC.

V usage is TRBV27 and J usage is TRBJ2-3; the D gene is possibly TRBD1 (5 bases). With 5 bases removed from V and 4 bases from J, the gap between germline ends came to 7 bases. The germline V gene encodes CDR1 MNHEY and CDR2 SMNVEV (reference sequence). CDR3 length: 12 residues. In DNA form, the CDR3 reads TGTGCCAGCAGTCCCAGGGCAGATACGCAGTATTTT. It encodes CASSPRADTQYF.

The CDR3 region has the DNA TGTGCCAGCAGCTCCCCGGGACAGGGGGGGGAGACCCAGTACTTC. This sequence encodes CASSSPGQGGETQYF. V and J are TRBV5-4 and TRBJ2-5; 11 bases line up with TRBD1. Unmatched junction bases numbered 6, after V lost 3 bases and J lost 5 bases. CDR3 size: 15 residues. Germline V lookup: CDR1 SGHNT, CDR2 YYREEE (reference sequence).

The rearrangement links TRBV4-2 to TRBJ2-1, with TRBD2 identical over 11 bases. The trim removed 8 bases at V and 7 bases at J, leaving 10 bases unmatched. The CDR3 length is 15 residues. Germline V gives CDR1 LGHNA, CDR2 YNFKEQ. In nucleotides, the CDR3 is TGTGCCAGCCGAGGAAGACTAGCGGGATGGAATGAGCAGTTCTTC. The encoded protein is CASRGRLAGWNEQFF.

This clone was seen only once. The V and J genes are TRBV5-8 and TRBJ2-2, with 11 bases that match TRBD1. With V trimmed by 9 bases and J by 0 bases, 4 bases remained unmatched. This CDR3 is 15 amino acids long. Germline V gives CDR1 SGHTS, CDR2 YDEGEE. The CDR3 sequence: CATRGQGANTGELFF. The DNA of the CDR3 is TGTGCCACCCGGGGACAGGGGGCGAACACCGGGGAGCTGTTTTTT.

CDR3 in amino acids: CAISTLRDNRVDTQYF. CDR3 DNA: TGTGCCATCAGCACTCTCCGGGACAACAGGGTGGATACGCAGTATTTT. The rearrangement uses TRBV10-3 and TRBJ2-3; weak D call: TRBD1 (6 bases). CDR3 size: 16 residues. Germline loops: CDR1 ENHRY, CDR2 SYGVKD. The ends were cut back, 6 bases at V and 6 bases at J, with 22 bases in the middle.

The table lists this clone with a few counts. The chain combines TRBV6-2 or TRBV6-3 with TRBJ1-1, with 7 bases matching TRBD1. The CDR3 extends over 12 amino acids. The trim removed 5 bases at V and 6 bases at J, leaving 3 bases unmatched. Germline V gene sequence: CDR1 MNHEY, CDR2 SVGEGT. The CDR3 reads CASSGDRAEAFF. DNA for the CDR3: TGTGCCAGCAGTGGCGACAGGGCTGAAGCTTTCTTT.

The rearrangement uses TRBV27 and TRBJ2-2; TRBD2 might be the D (5 bases). This CDR3 has 17 residues. The germline V and J ends were trimmed by 1 base and 3 bases, with 15 bases remaining between them. The germline gives CDR1 MNHEY, CDR2 SMNVEV (reference sequence). The CDR3 loop reads CASSLLRGRTDTGELFF. For the CDR3, the DNA is TGTGCCAGCAGTTTATTACGGGGAAGGACGGACACCGGGGAGCTGTTTTTT.

At least ten counts were recorded for this clone. The gene calls are TRBV18 and TRBJ2-5; 10 nucleotides agree with TRBD1. Trimming took 4 bases from V and 5 from J; bases not matched to a gene: 1. The CDR3 is made up of 13 amino acids. CDR1 is KGHSH and CDR2 is LQKENI in the germline V gene. CDR3 sequence reads: CASSLDRGETQYF. DNA for the CDR3: TGTGCCAGCTCACTGGACAGGGGGGAGACCCAGTACTTC.